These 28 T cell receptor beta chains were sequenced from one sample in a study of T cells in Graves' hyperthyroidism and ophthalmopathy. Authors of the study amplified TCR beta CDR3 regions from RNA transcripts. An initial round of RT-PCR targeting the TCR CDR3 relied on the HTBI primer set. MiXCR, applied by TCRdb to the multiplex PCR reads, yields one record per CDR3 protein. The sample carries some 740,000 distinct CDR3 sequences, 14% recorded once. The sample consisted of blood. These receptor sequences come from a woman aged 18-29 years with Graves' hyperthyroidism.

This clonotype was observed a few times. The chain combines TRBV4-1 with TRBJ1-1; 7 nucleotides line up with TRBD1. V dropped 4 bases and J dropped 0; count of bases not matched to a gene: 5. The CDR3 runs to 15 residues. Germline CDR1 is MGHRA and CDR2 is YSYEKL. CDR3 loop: CASSLFTGVNTEAFF. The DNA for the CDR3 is TGCGCCAGCAGCCTTTTTACAGGGGTGAACACTGAAGCTTTCTTT.

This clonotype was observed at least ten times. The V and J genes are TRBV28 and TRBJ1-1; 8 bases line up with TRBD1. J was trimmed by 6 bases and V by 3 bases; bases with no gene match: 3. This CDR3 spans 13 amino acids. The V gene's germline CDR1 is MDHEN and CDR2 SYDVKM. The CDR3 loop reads CASSLQGAPEAFF. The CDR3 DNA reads TGTGCCAGCAGTTTGCAGGGGGCGCCTGAAGCTTTCTTT.

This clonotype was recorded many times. The CDR3 DNA sequence: TGTGCCAGCAGCTTTAAGACAGGGTGGACTGAAGCTTTCTTT. Translated: CASSFKTGWTEAFF. The chain links TRBV13 to TRBJ1-1, with 7 nucleotides matching TRBD1. Unmatched junction bases numbered 6, after V lost 3 bases and J lost 5 bases. CDR1 and CDR2 from the germline V gene are PRHDT and FYEKMQ (reference sequence). The CDR3 sequence is 14 residues long. The entire variable domain, with the rest obtained from reference TRBV13 and TRBJ1-1, is as follows: AAGVIQSPRHLIKEKRETATLKCYPIPRHDTVYWYQQGPGQDPQFLISFYEKMQSDKGSIPDRFSAQQFSDYHSELNMSSLELGDSALYFCASSFKTGWTEAFFGQGTRLTVV.

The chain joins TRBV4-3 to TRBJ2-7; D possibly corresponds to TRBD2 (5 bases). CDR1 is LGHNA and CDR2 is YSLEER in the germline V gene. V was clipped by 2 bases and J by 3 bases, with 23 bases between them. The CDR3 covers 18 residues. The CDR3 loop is CASSQRVEGAFMGYEQYF. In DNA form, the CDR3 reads TGCGCCAGCAGCCAAAGGGTAGAGGGCGCCTTCATGGGCTACGAGCAGTACTTC.

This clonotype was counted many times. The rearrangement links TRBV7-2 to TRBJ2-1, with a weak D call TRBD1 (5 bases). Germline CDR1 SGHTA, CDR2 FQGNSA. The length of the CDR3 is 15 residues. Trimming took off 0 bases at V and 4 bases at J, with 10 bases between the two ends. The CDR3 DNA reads TGTGCCAGCAGCTTAGCCAGGCAGGGATACAATGAGCAGTTCTTC. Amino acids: CASSLARQGYNEQFF.

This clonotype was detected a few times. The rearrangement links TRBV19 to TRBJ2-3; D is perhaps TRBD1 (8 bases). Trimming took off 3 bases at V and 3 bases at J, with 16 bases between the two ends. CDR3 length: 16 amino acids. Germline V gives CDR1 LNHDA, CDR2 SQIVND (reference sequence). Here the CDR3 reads CASSIYDRGGTDTQYF. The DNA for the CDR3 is TGTGCCAGTAGTATTTACGACAGGGGAGGGACAGATACGCAGTATTTT.

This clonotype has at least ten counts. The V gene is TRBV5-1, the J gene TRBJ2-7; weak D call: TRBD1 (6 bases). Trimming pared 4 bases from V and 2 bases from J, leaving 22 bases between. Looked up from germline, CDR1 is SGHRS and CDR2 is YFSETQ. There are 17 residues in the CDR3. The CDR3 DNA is TGCGCCAGCAGCCCCCGACAGGTACAAGGGGCCACCTACGAGCAGTACTTC. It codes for CASSPRQVQGATYEQYF.

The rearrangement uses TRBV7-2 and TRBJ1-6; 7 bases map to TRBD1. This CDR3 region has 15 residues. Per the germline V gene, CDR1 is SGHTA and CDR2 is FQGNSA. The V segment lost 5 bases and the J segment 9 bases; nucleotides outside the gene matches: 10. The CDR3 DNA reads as TGTGCCAGCAGCCAGGGGACAGTGAGACTTTCACCCCTCCACTTT. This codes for CASSQGTVRLSPLHF.

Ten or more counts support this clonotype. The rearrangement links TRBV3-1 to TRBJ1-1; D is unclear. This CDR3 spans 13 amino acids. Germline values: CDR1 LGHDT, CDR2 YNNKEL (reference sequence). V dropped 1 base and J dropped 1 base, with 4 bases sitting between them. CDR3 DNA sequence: TGTGCCAGCAGCCAAGGTCGGAACACTGAAGCTTTCTTT. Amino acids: CASSQGRNTEAFF.

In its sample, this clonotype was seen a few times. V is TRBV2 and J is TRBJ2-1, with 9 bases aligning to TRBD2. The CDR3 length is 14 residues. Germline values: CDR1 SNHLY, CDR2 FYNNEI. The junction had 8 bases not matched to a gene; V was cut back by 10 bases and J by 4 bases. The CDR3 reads CATKGLAGYNEQFF. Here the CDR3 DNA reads TGTGCCACCAAAGGGCTAGCGGGATACAATGAGCAGTTCTTC.

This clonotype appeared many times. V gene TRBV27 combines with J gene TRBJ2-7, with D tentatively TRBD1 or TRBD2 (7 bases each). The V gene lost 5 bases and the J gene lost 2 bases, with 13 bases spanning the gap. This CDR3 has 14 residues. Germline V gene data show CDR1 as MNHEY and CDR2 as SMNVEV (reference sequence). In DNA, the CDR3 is TGTGCCAGCAGTACCCAGGGGGGGCCCTACGAGCAGTACTTC. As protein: CASSTQGGPYEQYF.

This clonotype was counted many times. DNA of the CDR3: TGTGCCAGCAGCCCCCGGCCTAGCGGGAGCCTGAAATACAATGAGCAGTTCTTC. Translated, it gives CASSPRPSGSLKYNEQFF. The rearrangement uses TRBV7-3 and TRBJ2-1; 10 nucleotides align to TRBD2. This CDR3 spans 18 amino acids. Trimming took 5 bases from V and 4 from J; bases not matched to a gene: 14. CDR1 is SGHTA, CDR2 FQGTGA, per germline.

CDR3 in amino acids: CSARRYRQGGARTLELFF. The CDR3 region has the DNA TGCAGTGCTAGAAGATACCGCCAGGGGGGTGCGAGAACCCTAGAGCTGTTTTTT. The chain is built from TRBV20-1 and TRBJ2-2, with a weak D call TRBD1 (7 bases). Trimming removed 2 bases from V and 11 bases from J, with 30 bases in between. The germline V gene has CDR1 DFQATT and CDR2 SNEGSKA (reference sequence). This CDR3 comprises 18 residues.

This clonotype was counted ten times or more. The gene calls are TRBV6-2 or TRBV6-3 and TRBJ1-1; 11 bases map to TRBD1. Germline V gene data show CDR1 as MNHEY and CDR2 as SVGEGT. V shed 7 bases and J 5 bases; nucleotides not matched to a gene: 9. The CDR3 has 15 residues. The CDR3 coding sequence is TGTGCCAGCACCCGGGACAGGGGGAGACGGACTGAAGCTTTCTTT. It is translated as CASTRDRGRRTEAFF.

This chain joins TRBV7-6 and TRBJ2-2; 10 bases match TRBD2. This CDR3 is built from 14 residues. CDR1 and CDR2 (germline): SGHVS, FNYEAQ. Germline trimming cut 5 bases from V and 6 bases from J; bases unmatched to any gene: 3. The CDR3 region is CASSPLAGAGELFF. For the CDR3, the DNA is TGTGCCAGCAGCCCCCTAGCGGGAGCCGGGGAGCTGTTTTTT.

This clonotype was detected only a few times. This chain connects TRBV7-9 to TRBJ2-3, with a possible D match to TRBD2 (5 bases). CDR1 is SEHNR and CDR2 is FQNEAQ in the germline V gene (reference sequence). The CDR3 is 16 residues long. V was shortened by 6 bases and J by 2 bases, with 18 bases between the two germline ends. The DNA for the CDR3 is TGTGCCAGCAGTCTTAGCCGGAGGTTGGACACAGATACGCAGTATTTT. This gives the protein CASSLSRRLDTDTQYF.

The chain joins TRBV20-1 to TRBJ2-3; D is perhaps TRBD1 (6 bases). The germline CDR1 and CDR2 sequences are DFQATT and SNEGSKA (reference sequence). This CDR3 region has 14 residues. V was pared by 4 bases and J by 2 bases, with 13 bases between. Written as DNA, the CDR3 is TGCAGTGCTATACCCGGGACATTCACAGATACGCAGTATTTT. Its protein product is CSAIPGTFTDTQYF.

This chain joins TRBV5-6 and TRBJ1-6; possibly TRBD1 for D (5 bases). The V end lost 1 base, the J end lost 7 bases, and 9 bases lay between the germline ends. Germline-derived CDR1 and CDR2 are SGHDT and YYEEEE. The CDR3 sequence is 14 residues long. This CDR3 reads CASSLPRGNSPLHF. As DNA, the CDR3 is TGTGCCAGCAGCTTGCCGAGGGGAAATTCACCCCTCCACTTT.

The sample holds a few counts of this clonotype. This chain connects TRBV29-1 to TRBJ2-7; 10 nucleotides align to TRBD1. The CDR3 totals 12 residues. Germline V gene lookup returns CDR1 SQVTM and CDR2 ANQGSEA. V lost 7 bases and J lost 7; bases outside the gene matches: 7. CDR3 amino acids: CSAVGQGWEQYF. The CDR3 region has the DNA TGCAGCGCCGTGGGACAGGGGTGGGAGCAGTACTTC.

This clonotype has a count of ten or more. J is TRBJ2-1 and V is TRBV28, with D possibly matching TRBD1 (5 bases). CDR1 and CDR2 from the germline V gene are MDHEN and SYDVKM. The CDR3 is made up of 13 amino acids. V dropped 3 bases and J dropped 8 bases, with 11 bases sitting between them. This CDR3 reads CASSLLQVDEQFF. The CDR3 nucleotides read TGTGCCAGCAGTTTGTTACAGGTGGATGAGCAGTTCTTC.

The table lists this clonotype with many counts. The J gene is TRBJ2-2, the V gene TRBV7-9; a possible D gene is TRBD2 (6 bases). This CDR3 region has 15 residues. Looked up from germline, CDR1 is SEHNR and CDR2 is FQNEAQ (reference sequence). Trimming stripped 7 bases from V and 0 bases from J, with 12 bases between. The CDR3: CASNAGSANTGELFF. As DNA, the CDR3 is TGTGCCAGCAACGCCGGGAGCGCGAACACCGGGGAGCTGTTTTTT.

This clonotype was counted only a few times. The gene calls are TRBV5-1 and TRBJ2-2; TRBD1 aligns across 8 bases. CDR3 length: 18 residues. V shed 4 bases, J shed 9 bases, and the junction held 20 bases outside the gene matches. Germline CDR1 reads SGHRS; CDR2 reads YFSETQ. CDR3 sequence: CASSGASGQGTPSWELFF. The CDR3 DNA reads TGCGCCAGCAGCGGAGCATCCGGACAGGGTACTCCTAGCTGGGAGCTGTTTTTT.

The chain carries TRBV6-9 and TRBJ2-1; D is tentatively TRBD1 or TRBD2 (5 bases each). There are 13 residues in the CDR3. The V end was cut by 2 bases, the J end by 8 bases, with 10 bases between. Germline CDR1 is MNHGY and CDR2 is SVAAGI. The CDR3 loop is CASSYPGTYEQFF. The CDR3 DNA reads TGTGCCAGCAGTTATCCGGGGACCTATGAGCAGTTCTTC.

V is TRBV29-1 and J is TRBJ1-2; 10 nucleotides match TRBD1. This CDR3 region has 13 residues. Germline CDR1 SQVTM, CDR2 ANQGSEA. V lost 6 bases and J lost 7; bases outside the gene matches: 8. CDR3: CSVKGQGKGGYTF. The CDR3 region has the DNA TGCAGCGTAAAGGGACAGGGGAAGGGTGGCTACACCTTC.

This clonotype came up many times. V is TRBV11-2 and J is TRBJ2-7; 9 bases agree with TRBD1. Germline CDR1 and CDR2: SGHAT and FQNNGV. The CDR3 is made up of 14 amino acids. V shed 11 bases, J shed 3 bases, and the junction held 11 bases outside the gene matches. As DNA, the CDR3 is TGTGCCTCTTCGAACTGGGACAGGGACTACGAGCAGTACTTC. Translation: CASSNWDRDYEQYF.

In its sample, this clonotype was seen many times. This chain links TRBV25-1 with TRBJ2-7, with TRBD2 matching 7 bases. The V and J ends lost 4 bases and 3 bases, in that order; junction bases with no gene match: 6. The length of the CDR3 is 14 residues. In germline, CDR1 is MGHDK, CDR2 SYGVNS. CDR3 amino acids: CASSGSPGGYEQYF. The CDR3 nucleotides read TGTGCCAGCAGTGGTTCGCCGGGGGGCTACGAGCAGTACTTC.

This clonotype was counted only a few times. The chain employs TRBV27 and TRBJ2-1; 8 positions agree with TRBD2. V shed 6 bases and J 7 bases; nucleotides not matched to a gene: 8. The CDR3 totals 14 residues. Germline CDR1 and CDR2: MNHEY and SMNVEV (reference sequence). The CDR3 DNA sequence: TGTGCCAGCAGGCTAAAGCGGGAGAGGAATGAGCAGTTCTTC. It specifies CASRLKRERNEQFF.

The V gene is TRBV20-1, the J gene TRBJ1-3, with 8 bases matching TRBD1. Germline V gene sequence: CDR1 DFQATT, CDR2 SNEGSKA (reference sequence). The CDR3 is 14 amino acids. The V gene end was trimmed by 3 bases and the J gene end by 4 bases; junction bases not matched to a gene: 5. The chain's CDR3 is CSARHRGWGNTIYF. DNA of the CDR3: TGCAGTGCTAGGCACAGGGGGTGGGGAAACACCATATATTTT.